This TCR beta chain originates from a study of blood T cell repertoires in COVID-19. The V gene's germline CDR1 is SGHAT and CDR2 FQNNGV. With 3 bases clipped from V and 5 bases from J, the junction kept 7 bases outside the gene matches. This CDR3 is built from 16 residues. The recovered donors of Cohort 3 showed two negative PCRs, clearance, or symptom resolution. Sequencing used immunoSEQ multiplex PCR; TCRdb keeps in-frame clones, though not all of them. The sample lists about 310,000 clones; around nine tenths were seen once. The sequence was obtained from a woman aged 25 to 39 who had recovered from COVID-19. J is TRBJ2-5 and V is TRBV11-2; the match to TRBD2 covers 12 bases. Sequencing was performed on PBMCs or T cells enriched from blood (not recorded which). The CDR3: CASSLRLAGAWETQYF. In DNA form, the CDR3 reads TGTGCCAGCAGCTTGCGACTAGCGGGAGCTTGGGAGACCCAGTACTTC.